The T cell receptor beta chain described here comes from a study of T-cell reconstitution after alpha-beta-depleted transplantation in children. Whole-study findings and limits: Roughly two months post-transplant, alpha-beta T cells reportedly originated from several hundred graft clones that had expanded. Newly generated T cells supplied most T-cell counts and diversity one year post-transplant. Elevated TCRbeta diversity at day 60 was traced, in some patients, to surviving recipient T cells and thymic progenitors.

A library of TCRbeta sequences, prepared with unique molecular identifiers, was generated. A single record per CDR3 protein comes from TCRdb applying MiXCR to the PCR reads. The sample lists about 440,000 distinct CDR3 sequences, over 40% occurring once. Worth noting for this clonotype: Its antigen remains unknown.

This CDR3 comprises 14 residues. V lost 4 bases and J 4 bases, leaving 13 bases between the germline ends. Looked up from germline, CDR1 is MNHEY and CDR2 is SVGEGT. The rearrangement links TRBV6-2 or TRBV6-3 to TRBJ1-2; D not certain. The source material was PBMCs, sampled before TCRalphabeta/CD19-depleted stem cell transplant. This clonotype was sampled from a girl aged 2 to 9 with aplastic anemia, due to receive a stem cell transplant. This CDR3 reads CASSSDEGFYGYTF. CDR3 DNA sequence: TGTGCCAGCAGTTCTGACGAAGGCTTCTATGGCTACACCTTC.